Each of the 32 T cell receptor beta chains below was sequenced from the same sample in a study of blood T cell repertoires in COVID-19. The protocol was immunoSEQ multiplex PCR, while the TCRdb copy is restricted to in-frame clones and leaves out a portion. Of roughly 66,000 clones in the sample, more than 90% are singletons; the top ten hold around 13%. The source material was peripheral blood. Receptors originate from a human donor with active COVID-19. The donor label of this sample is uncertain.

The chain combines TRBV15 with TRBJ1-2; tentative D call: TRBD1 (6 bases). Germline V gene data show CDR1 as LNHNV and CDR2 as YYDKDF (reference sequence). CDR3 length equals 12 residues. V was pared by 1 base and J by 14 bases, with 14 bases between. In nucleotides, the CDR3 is TGTGCCACCAGCAGAGGACCAGGGGTAATGACCTTC. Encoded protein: CATSRGPGVMTF.

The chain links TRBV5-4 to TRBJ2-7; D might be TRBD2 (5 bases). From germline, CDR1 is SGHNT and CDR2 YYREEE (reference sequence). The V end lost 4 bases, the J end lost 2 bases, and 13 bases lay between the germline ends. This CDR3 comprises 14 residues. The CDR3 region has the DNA TGTGCCAGCAGCCCCTGGACGGGGACCTACGAGCAGTACTTC. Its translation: CASSPWTGTYEQYF. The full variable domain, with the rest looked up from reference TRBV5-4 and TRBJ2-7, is ETGVTQSPTHLIKTRGQQVTLRCSSQSGHNTVSWYQQALGQGPQFIFQYYREEENGRGNFPPRFSGLQFPNYSSELNVNALELDDSALYLCASSPWTGTYEQYFGPGTRLTVT.

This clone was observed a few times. The CDR3 sequence: CASSSNTDTQYF. In nucleotides, the CDR3 is TGTGCCAGCAGTTCCAATACAGATACGCAGTATTTT. The chain carries TRBV28 and TRBJ2-3, with D unresolved. V was shortened by 4 bases and J by 3 bases, with 5 bases between the two germline ends. The germline V gene has CDR1 MDHEN and CDR2 SYDVKM. This CDR3 region has 12 residues.

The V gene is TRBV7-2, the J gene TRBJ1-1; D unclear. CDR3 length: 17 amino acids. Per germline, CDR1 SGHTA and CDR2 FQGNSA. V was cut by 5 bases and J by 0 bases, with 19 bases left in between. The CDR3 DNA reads TGTGCCAGCAGCCCCGGGGTGGGCACTTTGATGAACACTGAAGCTTTCTTT. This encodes CASSPGVGTLMNTEAFF.

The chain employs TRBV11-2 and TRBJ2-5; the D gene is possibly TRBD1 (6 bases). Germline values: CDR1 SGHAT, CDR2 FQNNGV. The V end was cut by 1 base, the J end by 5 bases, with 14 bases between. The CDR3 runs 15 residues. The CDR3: CASSLGTLQGETQYF. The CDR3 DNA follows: TGTGCCAGCAGCTTAGGGACACTCCAGGGGGAGACCCAGTACTTC.

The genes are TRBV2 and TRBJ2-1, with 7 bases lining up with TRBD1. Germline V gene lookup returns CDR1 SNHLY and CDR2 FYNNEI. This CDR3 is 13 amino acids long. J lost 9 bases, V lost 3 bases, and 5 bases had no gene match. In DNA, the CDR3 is TGTGCCAGCAGTGATGACAGGGTGACTGAGCAGTTCTTC. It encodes CASSDDRVTEQFF.

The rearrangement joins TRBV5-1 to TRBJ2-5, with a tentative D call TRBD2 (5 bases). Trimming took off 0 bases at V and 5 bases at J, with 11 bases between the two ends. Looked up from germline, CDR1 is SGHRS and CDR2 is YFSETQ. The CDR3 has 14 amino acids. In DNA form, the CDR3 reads TGCGCCAGCAGCTTGGGTGGCGGAGGTGAGACCCAGTACTTC. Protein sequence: CASSLGGGGETQYF.

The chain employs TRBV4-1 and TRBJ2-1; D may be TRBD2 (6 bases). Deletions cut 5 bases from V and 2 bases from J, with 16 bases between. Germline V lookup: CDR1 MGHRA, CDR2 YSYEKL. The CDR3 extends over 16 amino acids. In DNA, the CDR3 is TGCGCCAGCAGCTCAGACCCCACGGGAGCCTACAATGAGCAGTTCTTC. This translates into CASSSDPTGAYNEQFF.

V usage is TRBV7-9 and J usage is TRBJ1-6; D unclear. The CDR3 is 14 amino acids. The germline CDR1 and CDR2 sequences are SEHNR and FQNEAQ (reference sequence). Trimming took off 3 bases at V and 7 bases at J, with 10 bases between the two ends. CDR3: CASSFGMGNSPLHF. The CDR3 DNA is TGTGCCAGCAGCTTCGGGATGGGCAATTCACCCCTCCACTTT.

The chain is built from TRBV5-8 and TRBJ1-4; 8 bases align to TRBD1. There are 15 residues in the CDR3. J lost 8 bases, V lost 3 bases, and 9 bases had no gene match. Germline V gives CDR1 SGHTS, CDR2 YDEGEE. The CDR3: CASSSVDRGREKLFF. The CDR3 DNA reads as TGTGCCAGCAGCTCGGTAGACAGGGGTAGGGAAAAACTGTTTTTT.

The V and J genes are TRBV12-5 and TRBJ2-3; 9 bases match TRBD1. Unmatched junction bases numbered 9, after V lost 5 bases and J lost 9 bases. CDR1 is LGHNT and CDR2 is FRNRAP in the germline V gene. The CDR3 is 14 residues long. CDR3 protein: CASGTGQGIGTQYF. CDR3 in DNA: TGTGCTAGTGGTACGGGACAGGGAATTGGCACGCAGTATTTT.

The CDR3 bases are TGTGCCAGCAGCAGAAGCCGGAGCTCCTACAATGAGCAGTTCTTC. It yields the protein CASSRSRSSYNEQFF. The chain links TRBV7-9 to TRBJ2-1; D gene unclear. From germline, CDR1 is SEHNR and CDR2 FQNEAQ (reference sequence). V lost 5 bases, J lost 0 bases, and 11 bases lay in between. The CDR3 has 15 amino acids.

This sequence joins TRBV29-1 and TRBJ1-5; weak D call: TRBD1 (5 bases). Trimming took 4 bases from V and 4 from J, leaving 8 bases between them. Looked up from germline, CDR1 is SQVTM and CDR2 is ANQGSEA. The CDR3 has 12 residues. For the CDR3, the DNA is TGCAGCGTTGGGGGGGTTAATCAGCCCCAGCATTTT. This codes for CSVGGVNQPQHF.

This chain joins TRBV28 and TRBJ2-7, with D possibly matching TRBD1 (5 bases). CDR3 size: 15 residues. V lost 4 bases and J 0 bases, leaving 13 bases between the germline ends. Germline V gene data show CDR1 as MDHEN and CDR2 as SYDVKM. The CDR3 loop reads CASSSPATDSYEQYF. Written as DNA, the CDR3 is TGTGCCAGCAGTTCTCCGGCGACAGACTCCTACGAGCAGTACTTC.

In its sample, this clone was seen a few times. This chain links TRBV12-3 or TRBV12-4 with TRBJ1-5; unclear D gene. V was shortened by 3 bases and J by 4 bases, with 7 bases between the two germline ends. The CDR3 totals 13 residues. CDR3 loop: CASSLEWNQPQHF. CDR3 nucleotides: TGTGCCAGCAGTTTGGAGTGGAATCAGCCCCAGCATTTT.

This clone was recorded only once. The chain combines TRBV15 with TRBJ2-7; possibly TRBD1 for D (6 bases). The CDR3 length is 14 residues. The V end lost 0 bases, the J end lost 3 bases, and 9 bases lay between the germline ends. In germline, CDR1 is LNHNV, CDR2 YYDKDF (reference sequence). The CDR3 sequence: CATSRDGTHYEQYF. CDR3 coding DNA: TGTGCCACCAGCAGAGATGGGACACACTACGAGCAGTACTTC.

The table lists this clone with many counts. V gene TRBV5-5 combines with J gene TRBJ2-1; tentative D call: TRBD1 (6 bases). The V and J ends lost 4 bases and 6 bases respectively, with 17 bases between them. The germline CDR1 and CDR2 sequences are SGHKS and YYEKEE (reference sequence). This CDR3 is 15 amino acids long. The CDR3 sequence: CASSRGPPGANEQFF. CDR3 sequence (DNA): TGTGCCAGCAGCCGGGGCCCCCCAGGGGCCAATGAGCAGTTCTTC. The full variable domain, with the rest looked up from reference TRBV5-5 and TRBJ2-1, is DAGVTQSPTHLIKTRGQQVTLRCSPISGHKSVSWYQQVLGQGPQFIFQYYEKEERGRGNFPDRFSARQFPNYSSELNVNALLLGDSALYLCASSRGPPGANEQFFGPGTRLTVL.

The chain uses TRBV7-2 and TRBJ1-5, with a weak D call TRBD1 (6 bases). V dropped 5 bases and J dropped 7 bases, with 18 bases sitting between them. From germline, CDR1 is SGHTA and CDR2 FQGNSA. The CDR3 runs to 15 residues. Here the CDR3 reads CASSPRVGGLQPQHF. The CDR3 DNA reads TGTGCCAGCAGCCCCCGGGTGGGGGGGCTCCAGCCCCAGCATTTT.

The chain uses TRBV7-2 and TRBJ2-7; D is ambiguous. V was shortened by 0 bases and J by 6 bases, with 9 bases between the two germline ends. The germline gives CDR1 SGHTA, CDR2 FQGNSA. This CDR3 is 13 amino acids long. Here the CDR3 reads CASSLALPLEQYF. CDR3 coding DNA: TGTGCCAGCAGCTTAGCGCTACCTCTCGAGCAGTACTTC.

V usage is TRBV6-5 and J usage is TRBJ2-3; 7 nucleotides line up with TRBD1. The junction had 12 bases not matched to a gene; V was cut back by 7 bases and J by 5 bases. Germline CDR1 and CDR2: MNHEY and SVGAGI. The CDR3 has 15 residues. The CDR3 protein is CASKGANSLQDTQYF. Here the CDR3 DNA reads TGTGCCAGCAAGGGGGCTAACAGCCTCCAAGATACGCAGTATTTT.

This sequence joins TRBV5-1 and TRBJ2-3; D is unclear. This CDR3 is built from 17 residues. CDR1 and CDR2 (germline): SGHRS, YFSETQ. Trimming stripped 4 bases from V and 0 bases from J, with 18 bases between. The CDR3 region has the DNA TGCGCCAGCAGCCAAGGTAGGCAGGTCGGAAGCACAGATACGCAGTATTTT. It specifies CASSQGRQVGSTDTQYF.

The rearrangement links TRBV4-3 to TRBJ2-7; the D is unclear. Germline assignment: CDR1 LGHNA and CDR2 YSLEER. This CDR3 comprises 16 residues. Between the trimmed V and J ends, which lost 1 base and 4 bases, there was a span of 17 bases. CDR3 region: CASSQGRSAKAYEQYF. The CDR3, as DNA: TGCGCCAGCAGCCAAGGGAGATCGGCTAAGGCGTACGAGCAGTACTTC.

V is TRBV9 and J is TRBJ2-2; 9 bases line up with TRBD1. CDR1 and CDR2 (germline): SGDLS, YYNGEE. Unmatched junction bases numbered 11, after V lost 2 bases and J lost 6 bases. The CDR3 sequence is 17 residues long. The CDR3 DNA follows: TGTGCCAGCAGCGTGGGGTTAAATGGACAGGGGTCCGGGGAGCTGTTTTTT. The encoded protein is CASSVGLNGQGSGELFF.

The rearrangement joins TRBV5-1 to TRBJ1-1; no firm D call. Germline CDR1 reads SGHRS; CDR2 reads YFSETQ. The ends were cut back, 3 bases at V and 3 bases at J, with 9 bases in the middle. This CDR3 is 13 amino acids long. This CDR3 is CASSSSPDTEAFF. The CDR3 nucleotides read TGCGCCAGCAGCTCGAGTCCCGACACTGAAGCTTTCTTT.

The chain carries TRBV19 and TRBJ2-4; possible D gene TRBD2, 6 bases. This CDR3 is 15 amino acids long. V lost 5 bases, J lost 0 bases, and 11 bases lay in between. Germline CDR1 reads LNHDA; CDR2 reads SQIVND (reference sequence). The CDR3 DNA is TGTGCCAGTAGTGCGGGGTACCTAGCCAAAAACATTCAGTACTTC. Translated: CASSAGYLAKNIQYF.

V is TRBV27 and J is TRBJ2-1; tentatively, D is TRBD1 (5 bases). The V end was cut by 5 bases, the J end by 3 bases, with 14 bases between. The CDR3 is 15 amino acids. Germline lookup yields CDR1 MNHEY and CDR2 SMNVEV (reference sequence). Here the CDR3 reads CASSPRGHLYNEQFF. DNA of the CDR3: TGTGCCAGCAGTCCTAGGGGTCATCTCTACAATGAGCAGTTCTTC.

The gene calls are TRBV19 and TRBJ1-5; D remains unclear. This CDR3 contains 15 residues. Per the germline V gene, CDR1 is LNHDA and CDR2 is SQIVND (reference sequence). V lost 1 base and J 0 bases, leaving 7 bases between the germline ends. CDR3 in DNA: TGTGCCAGTAGTATAGGCAGAAATAGCAATCAGCCCCAGCATTTT. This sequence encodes CASSIGRNSNQPQHF.

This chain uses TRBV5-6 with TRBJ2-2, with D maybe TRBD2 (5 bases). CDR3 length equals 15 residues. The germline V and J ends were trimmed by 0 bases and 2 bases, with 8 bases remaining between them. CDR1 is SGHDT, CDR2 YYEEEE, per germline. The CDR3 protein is CASSLGGFNTGELFF. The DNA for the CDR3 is TGTGCCAGCAGCTTGGGAGGGTTCAACACCGGGGAGCTGTTTTTT. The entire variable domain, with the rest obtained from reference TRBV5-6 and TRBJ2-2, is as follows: DAGVTQSPTHLIKTRGQQVTLRCSPKSGHDTVSWYQQALGQGPQFIFQYYEEEERQRGNFPDRFSGHQFPNYSSELNVNALLLGDSALYLCASSLGGFNTGELFFGEGSRLTVL.

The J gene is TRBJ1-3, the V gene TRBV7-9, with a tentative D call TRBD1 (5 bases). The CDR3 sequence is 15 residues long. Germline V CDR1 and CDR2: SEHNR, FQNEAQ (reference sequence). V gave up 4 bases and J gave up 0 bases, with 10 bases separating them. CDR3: CASSSNRSSGNTIYF. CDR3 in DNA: TGTGCCAGCAGCTCTAACAGGAGCTCTGGAAACACCATATATTTT.

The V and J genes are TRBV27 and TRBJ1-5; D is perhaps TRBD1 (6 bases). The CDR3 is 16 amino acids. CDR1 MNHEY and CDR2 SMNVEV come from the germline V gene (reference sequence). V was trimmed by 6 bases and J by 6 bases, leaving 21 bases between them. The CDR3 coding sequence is TGTGCCAGCAGGGACCTAGGGGGTCAGCACCGTCAGCCCCAGCATTTT. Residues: CASRDLGGQHRQPQHF.

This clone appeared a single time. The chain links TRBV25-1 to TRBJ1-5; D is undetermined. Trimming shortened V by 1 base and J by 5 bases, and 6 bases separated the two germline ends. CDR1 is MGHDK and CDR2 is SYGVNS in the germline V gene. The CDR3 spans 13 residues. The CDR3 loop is CASSELSDQPQHF. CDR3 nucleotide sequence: TGTGCCAGCAGTGAATTGAGTGATCAGCCCCAGCATTTT.

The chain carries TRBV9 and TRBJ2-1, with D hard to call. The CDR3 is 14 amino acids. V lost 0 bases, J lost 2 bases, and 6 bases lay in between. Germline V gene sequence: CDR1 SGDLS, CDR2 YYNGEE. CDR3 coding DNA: TGTGCCAGCAGCGTAGAAGCCACCTACAATGAGCAGTTCTTC. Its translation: CASSVEATYNEQFF.